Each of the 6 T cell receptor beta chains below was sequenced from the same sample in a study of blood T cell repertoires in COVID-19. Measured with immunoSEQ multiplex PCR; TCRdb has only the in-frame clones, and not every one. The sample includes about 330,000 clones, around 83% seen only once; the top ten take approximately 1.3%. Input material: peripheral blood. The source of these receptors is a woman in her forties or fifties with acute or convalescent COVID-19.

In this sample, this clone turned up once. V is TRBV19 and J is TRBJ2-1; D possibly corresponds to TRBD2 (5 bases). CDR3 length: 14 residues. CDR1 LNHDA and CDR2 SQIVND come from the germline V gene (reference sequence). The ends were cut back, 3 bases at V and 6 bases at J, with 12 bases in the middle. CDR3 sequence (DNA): TGTGCCAGTAGTATGCTGGGCGCGGGCAATGAGCAGTTCTTC. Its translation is CASSMLGAGNEQFF.

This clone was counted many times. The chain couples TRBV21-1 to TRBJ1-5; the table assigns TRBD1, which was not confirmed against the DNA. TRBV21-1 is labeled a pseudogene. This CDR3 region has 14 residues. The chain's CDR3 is CASSKGDTHQPQHF. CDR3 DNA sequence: TGTGCCAGCAGCAAAGGGGACACCCATCAGCCCCAGCATTTT.

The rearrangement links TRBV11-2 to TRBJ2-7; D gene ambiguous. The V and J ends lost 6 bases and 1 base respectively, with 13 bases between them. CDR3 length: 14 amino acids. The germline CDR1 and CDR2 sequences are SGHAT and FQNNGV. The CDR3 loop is CASSQNAVSYEQYF. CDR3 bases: TGTGCCAGCAGTCAGAACGCGGTATCCTACGAGCAGTACTTC.

The CDR3 sequence: CASSLQVQRPQHF. CDR3 coding DNA: TGTGCCAGCAGCTTACAGGTCCAACGGCCCCAGCATTTT. The J gene is TRBJ1-5, the V gene TRBV11-2; D ambiguous. Germline V gene lookup returns CDR1 SGHAT and CDR2 FQNNGV. V gave up 2 bases and J gave up 9 bases, with 11 bases separating them. The CDR3 totals 13 residues.

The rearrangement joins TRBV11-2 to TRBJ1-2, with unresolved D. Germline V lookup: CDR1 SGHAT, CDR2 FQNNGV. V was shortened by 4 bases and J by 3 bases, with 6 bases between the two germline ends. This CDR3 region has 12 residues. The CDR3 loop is CASSSADYGYTF. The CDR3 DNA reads TGTGCCAGCAGCTCCGCGGACTATGGCTACACCTTC.

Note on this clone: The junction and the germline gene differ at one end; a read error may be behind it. CDR3 nucleotide sequence: TGTACCAGCAGCGCCGGACAGGGGCTGATTCAAGAGACCCAGTACTTC. The encoded protein is CTSSAGQGLIQETQYF. This chain connects TRBV9 to TRBJ2-5; 9 nucleotides agree with TRBD1. CDR3 length: 16 residues. CDR1 is SGDLS, CDR2 YYNGEE, per germline.